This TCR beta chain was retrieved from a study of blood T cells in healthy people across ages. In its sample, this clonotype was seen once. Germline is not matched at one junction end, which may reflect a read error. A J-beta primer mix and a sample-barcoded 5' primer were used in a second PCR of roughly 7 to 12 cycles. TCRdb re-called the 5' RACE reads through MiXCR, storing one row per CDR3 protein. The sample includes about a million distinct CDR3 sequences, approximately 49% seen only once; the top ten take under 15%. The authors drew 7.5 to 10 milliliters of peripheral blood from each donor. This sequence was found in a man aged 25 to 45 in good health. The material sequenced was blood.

The CDR3 nucleotides read TGTGCCGTCAGTGATGAGAGCGGGGGTGACAATGAGCAGTTCTTC. Translated, it gives CAVSDESGGDNEQFF. This chain connects TRBV10-3 to TRBJ2-1; 8 positions agree with TRBD2. Germline assignment: CDR1 ENHRY and CDR2 SYGVKD. The CDR3 is 15 residues long.